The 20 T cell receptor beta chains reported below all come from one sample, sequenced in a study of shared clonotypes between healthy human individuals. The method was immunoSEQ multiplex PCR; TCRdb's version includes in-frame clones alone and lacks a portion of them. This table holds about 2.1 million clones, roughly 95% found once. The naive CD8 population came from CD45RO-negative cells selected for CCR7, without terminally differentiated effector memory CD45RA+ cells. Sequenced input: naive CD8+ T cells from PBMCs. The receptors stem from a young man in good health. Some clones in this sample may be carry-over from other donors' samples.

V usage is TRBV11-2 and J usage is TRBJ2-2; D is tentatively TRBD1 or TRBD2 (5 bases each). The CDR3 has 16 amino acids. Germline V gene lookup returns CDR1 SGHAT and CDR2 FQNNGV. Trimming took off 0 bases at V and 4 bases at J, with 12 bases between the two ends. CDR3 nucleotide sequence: TGTGCCAGCAGCTTAGAGCCGGGACCCAGCACCGGGGAGCTGTTTTTT. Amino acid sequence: CASSLEPGPSTGELFF.

The CDR3: CASSFWGTEAFF. The CDR3 DNA reads as TGTGCCAGCAGCTTTTGGGGAACTGAAGCTTTCTTT. The rearrangement links TRBV5-6 to TRBJ1-1; D gene uncertain. Germline CDR1 SGHDT, CDR2 YYEEEE. V lost 2 bases and J 5 bases, leaving 7 bases between the germline ends. The CDR3 runs to 12 residues.

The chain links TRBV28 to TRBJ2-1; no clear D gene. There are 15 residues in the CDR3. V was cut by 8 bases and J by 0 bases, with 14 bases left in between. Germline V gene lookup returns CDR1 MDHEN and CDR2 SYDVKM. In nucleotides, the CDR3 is TGTGCCAGCCAACTTAATGTTGGCTCCTACAATGAGCAGTTCTTC. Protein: CASQLNVGSYNEQFF.

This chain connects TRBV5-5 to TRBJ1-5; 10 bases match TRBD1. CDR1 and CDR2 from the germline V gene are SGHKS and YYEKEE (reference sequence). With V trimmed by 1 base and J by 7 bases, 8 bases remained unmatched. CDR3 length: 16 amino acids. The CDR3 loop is CASSLSLTGGIQPQHF. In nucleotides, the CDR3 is TGTGCCAGCAGCTTGTCTCTGACAGGGGGCATCCAGCCCCAGCATTTT.

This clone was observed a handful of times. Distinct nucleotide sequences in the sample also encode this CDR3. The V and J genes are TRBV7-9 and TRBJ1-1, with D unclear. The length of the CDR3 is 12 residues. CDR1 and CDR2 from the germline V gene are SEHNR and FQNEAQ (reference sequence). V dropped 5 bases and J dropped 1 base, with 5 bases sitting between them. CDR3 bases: TGTGCCAGCAGCATCGGGAACACTGAAGCTTTCTTT. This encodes CASSIGNTEAFF.

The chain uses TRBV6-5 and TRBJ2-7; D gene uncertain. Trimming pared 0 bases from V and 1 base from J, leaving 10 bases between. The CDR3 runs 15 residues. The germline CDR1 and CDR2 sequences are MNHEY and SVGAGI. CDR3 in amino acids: CASSYSLGLSYEQYF. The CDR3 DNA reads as TGTGCCAGCAGTTACTCGTTAGGTCTTTCCTACGAGCAGTACTTC.

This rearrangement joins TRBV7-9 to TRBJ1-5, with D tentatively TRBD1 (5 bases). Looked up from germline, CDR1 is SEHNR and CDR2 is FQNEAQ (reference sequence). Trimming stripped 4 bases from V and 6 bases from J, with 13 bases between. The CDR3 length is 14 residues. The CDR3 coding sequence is TGTGCCAGCAGCTCCGACAGTATCTCTCAGCCCCAGCATTTT. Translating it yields CASSSDSISQPQHF. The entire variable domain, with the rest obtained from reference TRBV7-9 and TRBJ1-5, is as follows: DTGVSQNPRHKITKRGQNVTFRCDPISEHNRLYWYRQTLGQGPEFLTYFQNEAQLEKSRLLSDRFSAERPKGSFSTLEIQRTEQGDSAMYLCASSSDSISQPQHFGDGTRLSIL.

In nucleotides, the CDR3 is TGTGCCACCAGCAGTACAGGGGTCAATCAGCCCCAGCATTTT. Its protein product is CATSSTGVNQPQHF. This rearrangement joins TRBV15 to TRBJ1-5; 7 bases match TRBD1. The junction had 2 bases not matched to a gene; V was cut back by 3 bases and J by 3 bases. Germline V gene sequence: CDR1 LNHNV, CDR2 YYDKDF (reference sequence). The CDR3 totals 14 residues. Together with reference TRBV15 and TRBJ1-5, the CDR3 gives the full variable domain: DAMVIQNPRYQVTQFGKPVTLSCSQTLNHNVMYWYQQKSSQAPKLLFHYYDKDFNNEADTPDNFQSRRPNTSFCFLDIRSPGLGDTAMYLCATSSTGVNQPQHFGDGTRLSIL.

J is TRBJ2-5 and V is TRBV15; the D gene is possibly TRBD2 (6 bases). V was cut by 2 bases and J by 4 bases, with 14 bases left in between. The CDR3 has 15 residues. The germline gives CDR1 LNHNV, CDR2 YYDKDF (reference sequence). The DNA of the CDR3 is TGTGCCACCAGCAGACCTCCGGCGGGGAGAGAGACCCAGTACTTC. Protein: CATSRPPAGRETQYF.

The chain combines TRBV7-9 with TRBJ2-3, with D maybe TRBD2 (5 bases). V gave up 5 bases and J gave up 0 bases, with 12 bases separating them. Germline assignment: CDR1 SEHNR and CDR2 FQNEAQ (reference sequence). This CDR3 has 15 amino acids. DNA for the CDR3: TGTGCCAGCAGCCCTAGCTCCTCTAGCACAGATACGCAGTATTTT. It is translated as CASSPSSSSTDTQYF.

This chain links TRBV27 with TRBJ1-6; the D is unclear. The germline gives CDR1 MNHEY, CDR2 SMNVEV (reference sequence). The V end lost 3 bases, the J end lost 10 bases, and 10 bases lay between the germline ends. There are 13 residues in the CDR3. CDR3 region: CASSFAAKSPLHF. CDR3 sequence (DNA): TGTGCCAGCAGTTTTGCAGCAAAATCACCCCTCCACTTT.

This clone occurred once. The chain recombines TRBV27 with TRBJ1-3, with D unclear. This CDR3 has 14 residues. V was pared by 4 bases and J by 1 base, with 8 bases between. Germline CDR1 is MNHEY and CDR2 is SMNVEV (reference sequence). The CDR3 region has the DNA TGTGCCAGCAGTTCACGGGAATCTGGAAACACCATATATTTT. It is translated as CASSSRESGNTIYF.

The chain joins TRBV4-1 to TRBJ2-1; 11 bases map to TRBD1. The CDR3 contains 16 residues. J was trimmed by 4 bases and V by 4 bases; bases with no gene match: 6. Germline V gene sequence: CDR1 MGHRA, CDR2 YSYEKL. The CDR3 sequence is CASSREGQGGYNEQFF. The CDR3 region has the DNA TGCGCCAGCAGCCGAGAGGGACAGGGGGGTTACAATGAGCAGTTCTTC.

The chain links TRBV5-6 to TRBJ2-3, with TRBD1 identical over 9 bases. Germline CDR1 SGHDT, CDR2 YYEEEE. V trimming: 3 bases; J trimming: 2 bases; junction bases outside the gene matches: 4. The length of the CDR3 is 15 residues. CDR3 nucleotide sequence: TGTGCCAGCAGCTGGGACAGGGATTTCACAGATACGCAGTATTTT. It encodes CASSWDRDFTDTQYF.

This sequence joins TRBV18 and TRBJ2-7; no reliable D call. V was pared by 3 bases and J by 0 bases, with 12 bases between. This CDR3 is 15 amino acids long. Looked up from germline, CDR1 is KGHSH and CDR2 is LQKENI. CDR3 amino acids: CASSPIRVDSYEQYF. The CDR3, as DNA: TGTGCCAGCTCACCTATAAGGGTAGACTCCTACGAGCAGTACTTC.

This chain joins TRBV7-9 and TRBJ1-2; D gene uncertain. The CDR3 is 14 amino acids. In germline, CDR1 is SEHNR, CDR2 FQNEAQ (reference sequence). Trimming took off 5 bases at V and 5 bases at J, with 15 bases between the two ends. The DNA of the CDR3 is TGTGCCAGCAGCAACCGAGCGGAGTTATATGGCTACACCTTC. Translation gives CASSNRAELYGYTF. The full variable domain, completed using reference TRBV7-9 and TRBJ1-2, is DTGVSQNPRHKITKRGQNVTFRCDPISEHNRLYWYRQTLGQGPEFLTYFQNEAQLEKSRLLSDRFSAERPKGSFSTLEIQRTEQGDSAMYLCASSNRAELYGYTFGSGTRLTVV.

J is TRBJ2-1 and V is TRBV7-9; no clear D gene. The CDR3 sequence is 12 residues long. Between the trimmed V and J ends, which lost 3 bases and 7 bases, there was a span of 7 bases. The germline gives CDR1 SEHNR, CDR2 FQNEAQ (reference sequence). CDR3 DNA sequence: TGTGCCAGCAGCTTTATGGGGAATGAGCAGTTCTTC. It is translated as CASSFMGNEQFF. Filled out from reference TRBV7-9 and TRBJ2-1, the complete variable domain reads DTGVSQNPRHKITKRGQNVTFRCDPISEHNRLYWYRQTLGQGPEFLTYFQNEAQLEKSRLLSDRFSAERPKGSFSTLEIQRTEQGDSAMYLCASSFMGNEQFFGPGTRLTVL.

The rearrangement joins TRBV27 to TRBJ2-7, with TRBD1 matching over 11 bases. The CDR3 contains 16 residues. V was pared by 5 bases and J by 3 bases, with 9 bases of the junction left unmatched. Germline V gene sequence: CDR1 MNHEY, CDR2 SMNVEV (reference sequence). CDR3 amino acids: CASSEAPGTGGYEQYF. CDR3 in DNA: TGTGCCAGCAGTGAAGCGCCCGGGACAGGGGGCTACGAGCAGTACTTC.

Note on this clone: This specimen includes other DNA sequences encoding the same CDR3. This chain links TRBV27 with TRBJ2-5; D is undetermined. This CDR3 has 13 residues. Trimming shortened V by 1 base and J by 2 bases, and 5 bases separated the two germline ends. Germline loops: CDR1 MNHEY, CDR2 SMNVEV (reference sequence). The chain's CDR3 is CASSLYLQETQYF. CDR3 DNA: TGTGCCAGCAGTTTATACCTGCAAGAGACCCAGTACTTC.

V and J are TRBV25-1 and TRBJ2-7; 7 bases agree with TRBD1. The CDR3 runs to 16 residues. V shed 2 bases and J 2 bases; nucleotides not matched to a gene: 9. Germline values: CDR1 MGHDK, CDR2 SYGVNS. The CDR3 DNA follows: TGTGCCAGCAGTGAAGAAGGGGGCGAAGAGACCTACGAGCAGTACTTC. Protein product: CASSEEGGEETYEQYF.